This T cell receptor (beta chain) is drawn from a study of shared clonotypes between healthy human individuals. This clone was recorded once. Evenly divided among several immunoSEQ plates was the genomic DNA of each subset. Profiling relied on immunoSEQ multiplex PCR, and the TCRdb table lists in-frame clones only, not all of them. The sample contains 400,000 to 600,000 clones, over 60% of which appear only once. The CDR3 length is 14 residues. V gave up 5 bases and J gave up 2 bases; unmatched junction bases: 6. Per the germline V gene, CDR1 is SGHAT and CDR2 is FQNNGV. This TCR came from a middle-aged woman in good health. Some clones in this sample may be carry-over from other donors' samples. The chain employs TRBV11-2 and TRBJ2-7, with 7 bases fitting TRBD1. The sample taken for sequencing was PBMCs. The CDR3: CASSPGQQTYEQYF. CDR3 DNA: TGTGCCAGCAGCCCGGGACAGCAGACCTACGAGCAGTACTTC.